These T cell receptor beta chains were read from a single sample in a study of sequential checkpoint blockade in melanoma. Data came from immunoSEQ multiplex PCR; TCRdb stores just in-frame clones and leaves some out. Of 25,000 to 30,000 clones listed, roughly 80% are singletons. The sequences come from CD8+ T cells sorted from blood (inferred from file names), collected from a patient given nivolumab and ipilimumab in sequence. These receptor sequences come from a human donor with melanoma. CDR3s include the opening cysteine and the closing phenylalanine or tryptophan. The D gene is left open where the match is weak. Size values are once, few and many counts, or a class for expanded clones, and some rows have none.

CASSETSDLNEQFF,TGTGCCAGCAGTGAGACTAGCGATCTCAATGAGCAGTTCTTC,TRBV2,once,TRBD2,TRBJ2-1
CASSYGAVRGYTF,TGTGCCAGCAGTTATGGGGCGGTCAGGGGCTACACCTTC,TRBV28,-,-,TRBJ1-2
CASSAGLAGADTQYF,TGTGCCAGCAGCGCTGGACTAGCGGGGGCAGATACGCAGTATTTT,TRBV9,-,TRBD2,TRBJ2-3
CATSRTGAYEQYF,TGTGCCACCAGCAGGACGGGTGCCTACGAGCAGTACTTC,TRBV15,once,-,TRBJ2-7
CASSLVEFTQPQHF,TGTGCCAGCAGCTTAGTTGAGTTTACTCAGCCCCAGCATTTT,TRBV7-8,-,-,TRBJ1-5
CARSLGQGAVQPQHF,TGTGCCAGAAGCTTGGGACAGGGGGCGGTTCAGCCCCAGCATTTT,TRBV5-3,few,TRBD1,TRBJ1-5
CASSYSTGGKAFF,TGTGCCAGCAGTTACTCGACAGGGGGGAAGGCTTTCTTT,TRBV6-6,-,TRBD1,TRBJ1-1
CASRGDSLYEQYF,TGTGCCAGCAGGGGGGACAGCTTATACGAGCAGTACTTC,TRBV5-6,-,TRBD1,TRBJ2-7
CASSARGEAQETQYF,TGTGCCAGCAGTGCCCGCGGGGAGGCACAAGAGACCCAGTACTTC,TRBV6-4,-,-,TRBJ2-5
CASSMDSYEQYF,TGTGCCAGTAGTATGGACAGCTACGAGCAGTACTTC,TRBV19,-,-,TRBJ2-7
CASSQRAGTGYYEQYF,TGCGCCAGCAGCCAGAGGGCTGGGACAGGGTACTACGAGCAGTACTTC,TRBV4-3,-,TRBD1,TRBJ2-7
CASSETDKTYEQYF,TGTGCCAGCAGTGAGACAGACAAGACCTACGAGCAGTACTTC,TRBV28,-,-,TRBJ2-7
CASSRDSFPYEQYF,TGTGCCAGTAGTCGGGACAGCTTCCCCTACGAGCAGTACTTC,TRBV19,-,TRBD1,TRBJ2-7